This TCR beta chain was recovered during a study of T cells expressing NK-cell markers. Study-wide results and caveats: In roughly six donors, dominant NKG2C+ clonotypes were roughly 1.0-7.0% of CD8+ T cells. The CD3+CD56-NKG2C+ fraction of a few donors was likewise dominated by these clonotypes.

Points on this clonotype: Antigen: not known.

TCRdb reprocessed the 5' RACE reads, keeping one entry per CDR3 protein, no DNA. This sample's clone table lists some 460,000 distinct CDR3 sequences. The TCR sequence derives from a woman between 50 and 59 years old in good health. Material for sequencing was blood T cells: a sorted CD56 or NKG2C T cell subset, CD4+ or CD8+ T cells, or bulk PBMC T cells (not recorded which).

This CDR3 reads CSVVPGTSGTGELFF. The chain combines TRBV29-1 with TRBJ2-2; TCRdb proposes TRBD2, but this gene call is untestable without DNA. The germline gives CDR1 SQVTM, CDR2 ANQGSEA. This CDR3 has 15 amino acids.